The 17 T cell receptor beta chains below all came from one sample that was sequenced in a study of OX40 agonist ivuxolimab in advanced cancers. Assay: immunoSEQ multiplex PCR; the TCRdb copy retains only in-frame clones and omits some. This repertoire shows 90,000 to 100,000 clones, about 96% found once; its top ten account for around 2.2%. The sequenced sample was CD4+ or CD8+ T cells sorted from blood, obtained in a trial of the OX40 agonist ivuxolimab. These receptors all stem from an adult with an advanced solid tumor such as melanoma, head and neck, liver or kidney cancer.

The J gene is TRBJ1-2, the V gene TRBV5-4; a possible D gene is TRBD1 (5 bases). V was pared by 0 bases and J by 4 bases, with 10 bases between. This CDR3 has 14 residues. The V gene's germline CDR1 is SGHNT and CDR2 YYREEE (reference sequence). DNA of the CDR3: TGTGCCAGCAGCTTGGAGCGGGGGACCTATGGCTACACCTTC. Protein sequence: CASSLERGTYGYTF. The entire variable domain, with the rest obtained from reference TRBV5-4 and TRBJ1-2, is as follows: ETGVTQSPTHLIKTRGQQVTLRCSSQSGHNTVSWYQQALGQGPQFIFQYYREEENGRGNFPPRFSGLQFPNYSSELNVNALELDDSALYLCASSLERGTYGYTFGSGTRLTVV.

V gene TRBV19 combines with J gene TRBJ2-7; D unresolved. V was shortened by 6 bases and J by 2 bases, with 5 bases between the two germline ends. Looked up from germline, CDR1 is LNHDA and CDR2 is SQIVND (reference sequence). The CDR3 is 11 amino acids. Here the CDR3 reads CASSDPYEQYF. The DNA for the CDR3 is TGTGCCAGTAGCGACCCCTACGAGCAGTACTTC.

The chain is built from TRBV6-5 and TRBJ2-7; 8 positions agree with TRBD2. Germline CDR1 reads MNHEY; CDR2 reads SVGAGI. This CDR3 has 15 residues. V dropped 7 bases and J dropped 5; count of bases not matched to a gene: 13. Written as DNA, the CDR3 is TGTGCCAGCAACCCTAGTCCCAGCGGGGGAAACGAGCAGTACTTC. As protein: CASNPSPSGGNEQYF.

On this clone: Other DNA sequences in this sample translate to the same CDR3. This chain uses TRBV6-1 with TRBJ1-5; D might be TRBD1 (6 bases). Trimming cost V 2 bases and J 1 base, with 9 bases left between them. The germline V gene has CDR1 MNHNS and CDR2 SASEGT. This CDR3 has 15 amino acids. The CDR3: CASSEFGGSNQPQHF. The CDR3, as DNA: TGTGCCAGCAGTGAATTTGGGGGCAGCAATCAGCCCCAGCATTTT.

This chain joins TRBV19 and TRBJ1-5; D gene unclear. This CDR3 region has 15 residues. CDR1 and CDR2 (germline): LNHDA, SQIVND (reference sequence). Trimming took 1 base from V and 3 from J, leaving 10 bases between them. CDR3: CASSIVRQNNQPQHF. Here the CDR3 DNA reads TGTGCCAGTAGTATAGTTAGGCAGAACAATCAGCCCCAGCATTTT.

The chain couples TRBV19 to TRBJ1-1; D gene uncertain. The CDR3 loop spans 15 amino acids. Germline-derived CDR1 and CDR2 are LNHDA and SQIVND (reference sequence). V lost 5 bases and J 5 bases, leaving 18 bases between the germline ends. The chain's CDR3 is CASSPREQMGTEAFF. In DNA form, the CDR3 reads TGTGCCAGTAGTCCCCGGGAGCAAATGGGAACTGAAGCTTTCTTT.

This clone was seen once. The chain couples TRBV27 to TRBJ2-4, with 16 bases identical to TRBD2. CDR3 length equals 16 residues. V lost 6 bases, J lost 7 bases, and 6 bases stayed unmatched. Germline assignment: CDR1 MNHEY and CDR2 SMNVEV (reference sequence). The DNA for the CDR3 is TGTGCCAGCAGACATCCGGGACTAGCGGGAGGGAACATTCAGTACTTC. Translated: CASRHPGLAGGNIQYF.

J is TRBJ2-2 and V is TRBV5-6; TRBD1 is a possible D gene (5 bases). V was pared by 2 bases and J by 4 bases, with 6 bases between. The CDR3 loop spans 13 amino acids. Germline CDR1 SGHDT, CDR2 YYEEEE. The CDR3 spells CASSFQGTGELFF. The CDR3 DNA sequence: TGTGCCAGCAGCTTTCAGGGCACCGGGGAGCTGTTTTTT.

V and J are TRBV5-4 and TRBJ1-2; D unclear. Per the germline V gene, CDR1 is SGHNT and CDR2 is YYREEE (reference sequence). Trimming cost V 1 base and J 2 bases, with 6 bases left between them. The CDR3 runs 13 residues. CDR3: CASSLTVNYGYTF. In DNA, the CDR3 is TGTGCCAGCAGCTTGACGGTAAACTATGGCTACACCTTC. The variable domain in full, completed from reference TRBV5-4 and TRBJ1-2, reads ETGVTQSPTHLIKTRGQQVTLRCSSQSGHNTVSWYQQALGQGPQFIFQYYREEENGRGNFPPRFSGLQFPNYSSELNVNALELDDSALYLCASSLTVNYGYTFGSGTRLTVV.

The rearrangement joins TRBV7-2 to TRBJ2-1; D remains ambiguous. Per the germline V gene, CDR1 is SGHTA and CDR2 is FQGNSA. With 6 bases removed from V and 6 bases from J, the gap between germline ends came to 6 bases. This CDR3 spans 11 amino acids. This CDR3 is CASRVRNEQFF. The CDR3 DNA sequence: TGTGCCAGCAGGGTTCGCAATGAGCAGTTCTTC.

V gene TRBV7-3 combines with J gene TRBJ2-2; 14 nucleotides line up with TRBD2. Germline lookup yields CDR1 SGHTA and CDR2 FQGTGA. CDR3 length: 16 amino acids. The V and J ends lost 4 bases and 6 bases, in that order; junction bases with no gene match: 4. The CDR3, as DNA: TGTGCCAGCAGCTCCGGGACTAGCGGGAGTGCCGGGGAGCTGTTTTTT. Translated: CASSSGTSGSAGELFF.

The rearrangement uses TRBV4-3 and TRBJ2-2; maybe TRBD2 (6 bases). The CDR3 is 16 residues long. CDR1 LGHNA and CDR2 YSLEER come from the germline V gene. The ends were cut back, 4 bases at V and 7 bases at J, with 19 bases in the middle. The CDR3 here is CASSPGTGPLFGELFF. The CDR3, as DNA: TGCGCCAGCAGCCCTGGGACTGGCCCCCTGTTCGGGGAGCTGTTTTTT.

V usage is TRBV6-6 and J usage is TRBJ1-1; no clear D gene. V lost 8 bases and J lost 8, with 15 bases in between. The CDR3 has 12 amino acids. Germline-derived CDR1 and CDR2 are MNHNY and SVGAGI (reference sequence). This chain's CDR3 is CASLPGLGEAFF. In nucleotides, the CDR3 is TGTGCCAGCTTGCCGGGGTTGGGGGAAGCTTTCTTT.

The rearrangement links TRBV28 to TRBJ1-1, with D perhaps matching TRBD1 (5 bases). V was pared by 3 bases and J by 1 base, with 12 bases between. Looked up from germline, CDR1 is MDHEN and CDR2 is SYDVKM. There are 15 residues in the CDR3. The CDR3 reads CASSFFGGGNTEAFF. In DNA, the CDR3 is TGTGCCAGCAGTTTCTTTGGGGGTGGGAACACTGAAGCTTTCTTT. Full variable domain (remainder filled in from reference TRBV28 and TRBJ1-1): DVKVTQSSRYLVKRTGEKVFLECVQDMDHENMFWYRQDPGLGLRLIYFSYDVKMKEKGDIPEGYSVSREKKERFSLILESASTNQTSMYLCASSFFGGGNTEAFFGQGTRLTVV.

The V and J genes are TRBV6-5 and TRBJ2-5, with 8 bases fitting TRBD1. J was trimmed by 5 bases and V by 5 bases; bases with no gene match: 10. The CDR3 sequence is 15 residues long. The V gene's germline CDR1 is MNHEY and CDR2 SVGAGI. CDR3 nucleotide sequence: TGTGCCAGCAGTCAACAGACAGGGGAGGTCGAGACCCAGTACTTC. This sequence encodes CASSQQTGEVETQYF.

V usage is TRBV10-3 and J usage is TRBJ1-5, with no clear D. This CDR3 spans 14 amino acids. Trimming took 5 bases from V and 0 from J, leaving 8 bases between them. Per the germline V gene, CDR1 is ENHRY and CDR2 is SYGVKD. The CDR3 DNA reads as TGTGCCATCAGTAAAGAGAATAGCAATCAGCCCCAGCATTTT. Protein sequence: CAISKENSNQPQHF.

This sequence joins TRBV6-5 and TRBJ2-2; D is unresolved. Germline V gene data show CDR1 as MNHEY and CDR2 as SVGAGI. The CDR3 spans 13 residues. V lost 7 bases and J lost 5, with 11 bases in between. CDR3 residues: CASTWDSTGELFF. The CDR3 bases are TGTGCCAGCACTTGGGATTCAACCGGGGAGCTGTTTTTT.